This T cell receptor beta chain was documented in a study of patients and donors after allogeneic stem cell transplantation. The V end was cut by 4 bases, the J end by 1 base, with 7 bases between. This CDR3 spans 13 amino acids. Germline lookup yields CDR1 ENHRY and CDR2 SYGVKD. TCRdb processed the RT-PCR reads anew with MiXCR; each CDR3 protein has one entry. The repertoire includes about a million distinct CDR3 sequences, approximately 19% of them detected once, and 5% to 6.5% sits in the top ten. The sample comprised blood, either unsorted or a sorted T cell fraction (not recorded which). The rearrangement joins TRBV10-3 to TRBJ1-1; D ambiguous. This clonotype was sampled from a human donor who was either an allogeneic HSCT recipient or a stem cell or donor lymphocyte infusion donor (not recorded which). It is not recorded whose cells these are; they may come from a transplant donor. CDR3 nucleotide sequence: TGTGCCATCAGTGGGACGGAGAACACTGAAGCTTTCTTT. Translating it yields CAISGTENTEAFF.